This T cell receptor beta chain was documented in a study of blood T cell repertoires in COVID-19. Study as a whole: The United States, Italy and Spain supplied acute and convalescent COVID-19 samples.

Method: immunoSEQ multiplex PCR; TCRdb's copy keeps in-frame clones and lacks some. Of fewer than 500,000 clones listed, 85% to 90% are singletons. V lost 3 bases, J lost 5 bases, and 13 bases stayed unmatched. The CDR3 is 16 amino acids. The germline V gene encodes CDR1 SQVTM and CDR2 ANQGSEA. Everyone who took part was roughly 18 to 89 years old, and they came from over 20 US areas. The specimen sequenced was PBMCs or T cells enriched from blood (not recorded which). The chain carries TRBV29-1 and TRBJ2-5, with 9 bases fitting TRBD1. This receptor was obtained from a man aged 25 to 40 who had recovered from COVID-19. The CDR3 is CSVEARATGGRETQYF. CDR3 coding DNA: TGCAGCGTTGAGGCGCGGGCGACAGGGGGAAGGGAGACCCAGTACTTC.